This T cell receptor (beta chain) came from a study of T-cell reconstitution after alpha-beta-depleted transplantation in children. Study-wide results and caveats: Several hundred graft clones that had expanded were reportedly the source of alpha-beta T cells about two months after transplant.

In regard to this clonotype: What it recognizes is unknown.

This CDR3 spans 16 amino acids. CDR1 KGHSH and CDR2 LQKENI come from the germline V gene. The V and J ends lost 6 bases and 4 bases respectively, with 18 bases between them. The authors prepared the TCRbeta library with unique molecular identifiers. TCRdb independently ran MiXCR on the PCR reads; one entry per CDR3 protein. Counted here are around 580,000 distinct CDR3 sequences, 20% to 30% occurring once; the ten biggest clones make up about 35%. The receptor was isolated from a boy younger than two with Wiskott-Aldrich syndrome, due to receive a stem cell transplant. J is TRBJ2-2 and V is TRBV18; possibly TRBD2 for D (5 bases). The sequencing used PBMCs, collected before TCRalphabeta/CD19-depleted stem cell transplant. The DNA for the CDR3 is TGTGCCAGCTCCCATAAAGAGGGTGGAGCCACCGGGGAGCTGTTTTTT. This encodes CASSHKEGGATGELFF.